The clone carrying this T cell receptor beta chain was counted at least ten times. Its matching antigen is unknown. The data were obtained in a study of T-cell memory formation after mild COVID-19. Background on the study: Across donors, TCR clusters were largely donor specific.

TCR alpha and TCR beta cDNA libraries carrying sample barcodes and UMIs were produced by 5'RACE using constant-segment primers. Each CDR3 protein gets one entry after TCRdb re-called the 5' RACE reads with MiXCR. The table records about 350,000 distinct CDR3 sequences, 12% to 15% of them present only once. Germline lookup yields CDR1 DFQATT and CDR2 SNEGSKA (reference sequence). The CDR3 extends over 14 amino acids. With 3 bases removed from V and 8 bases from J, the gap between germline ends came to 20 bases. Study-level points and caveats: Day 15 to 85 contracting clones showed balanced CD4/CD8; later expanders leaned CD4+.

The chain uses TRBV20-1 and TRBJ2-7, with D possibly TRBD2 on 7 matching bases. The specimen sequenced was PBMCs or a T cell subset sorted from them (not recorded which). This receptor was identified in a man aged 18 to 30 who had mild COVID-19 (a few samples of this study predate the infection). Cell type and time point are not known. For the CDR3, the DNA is TGCAGTGCTAGGTCCGGCTCCGAGGGGGGGAAGCAGTACTTC. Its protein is CSARSGSEGGKQYF.